The clone carrying this T cell receptor beta chain was recorded many times. Antigen unknown. Germline CDR1 LNHDA, CDR2 SQIVND (reference sequence). The V gene lost 3 bases and the J gene lost 0 bases, with 9 bases spanning the gap. The length of the CDR3 is 16 residues. This sample was included in a study of T cell responses to AZD1222 COVID-19 vaccine. General study points: Females made up more of the donors, who were largely white British, and clonal diversity may have come out too low. Unmutated regions of variants are reportedly targeted by nearly half of spike-specific TCRs.

Repertoires were generated with immunoSEQ multiplex PCR, while TCRdb's copy carries only in-frame clones and drops some. The table has around 140,000 clones, around 93% seen once. The receptor was isolated from an adult in good health. The V and J genes are TRBV19 and TRBJ2-6, with D unclear. The input for sequencing was peripheral blood, taken on day 0 of AZD1222 vaccination. The CDR3 here is CASSISGLSGANVLTF. Here the CDR3 DNA reads TGTGCCAGTAGTATCTCGGGCCTCTCTGGGGCCAACGTCCTGACTTTC.